Shown below are 5 T cell receptor beta chains from a single sample sequenced in a study of OX40 agonist ivuxolimab in advanced cancers. Using immunoSEQ multiplex PCR, the repertoire was profiled, and TCRdb retains in-frame clones only, with some absent. Among 63,000 or so clones listed, 91% were seen once. Sample: CD4+ or CD8+ T cells sorted from blood, taken in a trial of the OX40 agonist ivuxolimab. These receptors all stem from an adult with an advanced solid tumor such as melanoma, head and neck, liver or kidney cancer.

V is TRBV5-6 and J is TRBJ1-5, with TRBD1 as a possible D gene (6 bases). Deletions cut 0 bases from V and 1 base from J, with 11 bases between. CDR3 length: 16 amino acids. In germline, CDR1 is SGHDT, CDR2 YYEEEE. CDR3 loop: CASSLGGGASNQPQHF. The CDR3 bases are TGTGCCAGCAGCTTGGGGGGGGGCGCAAGCAATCAGCCCCAGCATTTT.

The chain combines TRBV11-1 with TRBJ2-7, with TRBD2 matching over 11 bases. J was trimmed by 3 bases and V by 4 bases; bases with no gene match: 5. Germline values: CDR1 SGHAT, CDR2 FQDESV (reference sequence). This CDR3 region has 15 residues. The CDR3 nucleotides read TGTGCCAGCAGCTCCCGACTAGCGGGGCACTACGAGCAGTACTTC. This gives the protein CASSSRLAGHYEQYF.

This chain links TRBV28 with TRBJ2-5; no clear D. Germline V lookup: CDR1 MDHEN, CDR2 SYDVKM. The length of the CDR3 is 13 residues. Trimming stripped 5 bases from V and 1 base from J, with 8 bases between. The chain's CDR3 is CASSPSGQETQYF. Here the CDR3 DNA reads TGTGCCAGCAGTCCCTCCGGCCAAGAGACCCAGTACTTC.

This clone was counted a single time. The chain links TRBV7-2 to TRBJ2-3; no clear D. V was clipped by 1 base and J by 0 bases, with 8 bases between them. Germline V lookup: CDR1 SGHTA, CDR2 FQGNSA. The CDR3 runs to 15 residues. The CDR3 DNA is TGTGCCAGCAGCTTAGAAGTGGGAAGCACAGATACGCAGTATTTT. This translates into CASSLEVGSTDTQYF.

V is TRBV11-1 and J is TRBJ2-5; 8 bases line up with TRBD1. CDR3 size: 14 residues. Germline V gene lookup returns CDR1 SGHAT and CDR2 FQDESV (reference sequence). J lost 3 bases, V lost 1 base, and 1 base had no gene match. CDR3 coding DNA: TGTGCCAGCAGCTTAGACAGGGGGAAAGAGACCCAGTACTTC. It specifies CASSLDRGKETQYF.